This T cell receptor beta chain was captured in a study of CD8+ T cells in alopecia areata (dated by TCRdb to the late 2010s). For context, the study as a whole: The treated patients, all with moderate-to-severe alopecia areata, were enrolled in an open-label pilot trial of oral tofacitinib given at 5 to 10 mg twice daily. Patients on tofacitinib were biopsied at baseline and after 4 and 24 weeks of treatment, and several of the patients also had a later scalp biopsy. Scalp clonality was compared across normal scalp (n=4), patchy alopecia areata scalp (n=8), and alopecia totalis/universalis scalp (n=8). For the treated patients, the SALT score, which quantifies what percentage of scalp surface area is affected, served as the measure of disease severity. RNA came from the PAXgene miRNA kit for fixed scalp, the miRNeasy kit for PBMCs, and the RNeasy kit for mouse skin. In both human patients and the C3H/HeJ mouse model, the study applied high-throughput TCRbeta sequencing to look at T cell clonal expansion in alopecia areata. On the human side, TCRbeta sequencing was run on scalp tissue and on sorted CD4+ and CD8+ peripheral blood T cells from healthy controls and from alopecia areata patients with either patchy or totalis/universalis disease. Tofacitinib was given for 6 to 18 months, followed by 6 months of follow-up off drug to assess delayed response and recurrence. TCRbeta CDR3 regions were amplified by immunoSEQ multiplex PCR with 35 Vbeta forward and 13 Jbeta reverse primers. On the study overall, not on this receptor specifically: Lesional scalp, especially in alopecia totalis/universalis, showed higher clonality and more expanded CD8+ clones than normal scalp, suggesting antigenic drive. Tofacitinib significantly lowered scalp clonality and the number of expanded CD8+ clones among the top 100 scalp clones. Scalp TCR repertoire analysis is complicated because resident alphabeta T cells in normal human skin are also sequenced, whereas mouse skin is dominated by gammadelta T cells. Because the treated cohort was small and had only one nonresponder, larger studies are needed to examine links between baseline CD8+ expansion and response. During tofacitinib treatment, many expanded lesional clones stuck around in both scalp and blood, and this persistence may partly explain why relapse happens after treatment is stopped. Compared with mice, TCR sequences shared between patients were less clear, possibly partly because of HLA diversity across the patient population.

The junction carries 11 bases between V and J, which are trimmed by 2 bases and 6 bases respectively. There are 14 amino acids in the CDR3, from cysteine to phenylalanine inclusive. This entry keeps only the CDR3 DNA: 42 bases, framed from base 1. Sequences MNHEY (CDR1) and SVGAGI (CDR2) are obtained from the germline V gene. In its sample, this clone was seen a few times. Its antigen is not yet known. No clone much larger than this one lies a single base away; base qualities are absent. Receptors were amplified or captured by the immunoSEQ multiplex PCR assay. For TCR sequencing, RNA was extracted from every sample and reverse transcribed into cDNA to serve as template. SuperScript III was used to make first-strand cDNA, primed with a 2:1 mix of oligo-dT and random hexamers. A synthetic immune receptor repertoire was used to measure amplification bias, and any remaining bias was corrected computationally. The source study handled its data this way. After raw reads were preprocessed to remove errors, the CDR3 was defined following IMGT conventions as running from the conserved cysteine to phenylalanine. To get clonality, Shannon entropy was normalized by log2 of the number of productive unique TCRs and the result was subtracted from 1. Whether each scalp clone was CD4 or CD8 was inferred by checking scalp TCRbeta sequences against the CD4 and CD8 repertoires from sorted blood. The clones in this table, taken by TCRdb from immuneACCESS, are in-frame only. Not every clone is retained; where verified, under half of the shortfall comes from an unresolved V gene, and the cause of the rest is unknown. Clonal size and the V and J genes are those of that table, whereas D and trimming came from the DNA. The sample table shows some 110,000 clones, and around 58% are seen once. Around 30% of the sample lies in the top ten.

The sample's time point, from its label and the paper: approximately 4 weeks on oral tofacitinib. The label giving this sample's treatment or condition can be read as: oral pan-JAK inhibitor, 5-10 mg twice daily. Lesional scalp punch biopsies and peripheral blood were collected from alopecia areata patients. After PBMCs were isolated by density centrifugation and stained for CD3, CD4 and CD8, a FACSAria was used to sort CD4+ and CD8+ T cells. The sample was CD8+ T cells sorted from blood, taken at week 4, from a patient treated with tofacitinib. The sequence links TRBV6-5 to TRBJ1-5; TRBD1 might be the D gene, on 5 matching bases. The clonotype originates from a human donor with alopecia areata. The DNA reads as follows: TGTGCCAGCAGTTACGGGGGGAGAGGTCAGCCCCAGCATTTT. Translated, this gives CASSYGGRGQPQHF.